The rows below give T cell receptor beta chains drawn from one sample of a study of CD8+ T cells in alopecia areata. Some clones are missing from TCRdb's copy, which holds only in-frame ones; the method was immunoSEQ multiplex PCR. The data contain 150,000 or so clones, over 70% of them singletons. This specimen consisted of CD8+ T cells sorted from blood, obtained at week 0. These receptors came from a human donor with alopecia areata. CDR3s include the opening cysteine and the closing phenylalanine or tryptophan. The order of the fields is CDR3 DNA, CDR3 protein, D gene, clone size, V gene, J gene. A D gene is named only where the DNA matches it firmly. A clone size is listed for some rows: how often the clone was seen (once, few, many), or a class if it is expanded.

DNA: TGTGCCAGCAGTGAAGCGCTTCATGGACAGGGGGCGACCCCAACGCCACAAGAGACCCAGTACTTC
CDR3: CASSEALHGQGATPTPQETQYF
D: TRBD1
size: few
V: TRBV2
J: TRBJ2-5

DNA: TGTGCCAGCAGTCTTTATCGGACAGGGGATGACGAGCAGTACTTC
CDR3: CASSLYRTGDDEQYF
D: TRBD1
size: -
V: TRBV6-1
J: TRBJ2-7

DNA: TGTGCCAGCAGCTTAATGAGCTCCTACAATGAGCAGTTCTTC
CDR3: CASSLMSSYNEQFF
D: -
size: -
V: TRBV5-6
J: TRBJ2-1

DNA: TGTGCCCGGCAGACAGTATTCAACACTGAAGCTTTCTTT
CDR3: CARQTVFNTEAFF
D: -
size: -
V: TRBV2
J: TRBJ1-1

DNA: TGTGCCAGCAGTACTAGCGGGAGTTTAGGAGAGACCCAGTACTTC
CDR3: CASSTSGSLGETQYF
D: -
size: -
V: TRBV21-1
J: TRBJ2-5

DNA: TGCGCCAGCAGCCAAGATGAGGTCGGGGAGCTGTTTTTT
CDR3: CASSQDEVGELFF
D: -
size: -
V: TRBV4-1
J: TRBJ2-2

DNA: TGCAGCGTTGAAGTCCGGGACAGCTACTCCTACGAGCAGTACTTC
CDR3: CSVEVRDSYSYEQYF
D: TRBD1
size: -
V: TRBV29-1
J: TRBJ2-7

DNA: TGTGCCAGCAGCTTATTGGCCCTCCCTCCATTGGGCACTGAAGCTTTCTTT
CDR3: CASSLLALPPLGTEAFF
D: -
size: -
V: TRBV7-6
J: TRBJ1-1

DNA: TGTGCCATCAGGCCCCCCGGGAAACCCTACGAGCAGTACTTC
CDR3: CAIRPPGKPYEQYF
D: -
size: -
V: TRBV10-3
J: TRBJ2-7

DNA: TGTGCCAGCAGTTACCGGGACAGTAATTCACCCCTCCACTTT
CDR3: CASSYRDSNSPLHF
D: TRBD1
size: -
V: TRBV6-5
J: TRBJ1-6

DNA: TGTGCCAGCAGCCAAAATATCGATACGCAGTATTTT
CDR3: CASSQNIDTQYF
D: -
size: -
V: TRBV5-4
J: TRBJ2-3

DNA: TGTGCCAGCAGTTCCCCCGGACGGGGAGACATCTCCTACGAGCAGTACTTC
CDR3: CASSSPGRGDISYEQYF
D: -
size: -
V: TRBV28
J: TRBJ2-7

DNA: TGTGCCAGCAGCCGATGGGACATCCAAGAGACCCAGTACTTC
CDR3: CASSRWDIQETQYF
D: -
size: -
V: TRBV14
J: TRBJ2-5

DNA: TGTGCCAGCAGCTCCTTTCTAATCAACCGGGACGCCGGAGTCTACGAGCAGTACTTC
CDR3: CASSSFLINRDAGVYEQYF
D: -
size: -
V: TRBV7-3
J: TRBJ2-7

DNA: TGCAGCGGCGGACAGGGTCAAGAGACCCAGTACTTC
CDR3: CSGGQGQETQYF
D: TRBD1
size: -
V: TRBV29-1
J: TRBJ2-5

DNA: TGTGCCAGCAGCTTCCCGACACTTTACAATGAGCAGTTCTTC
CDR3: CASSFPTLYNEQFF
D: -
size: -
V: TRBV7-2
J: TRBJ2-1

DNA: TGTGCCAGCAGTTACGTAAAGAATGAGCAGTTCTTC
CDR3: CASSYVKNEQFF
D: -
size: -
V: TRBV6-6
J: TRBJ2-1

DNA: TGCGCCAGCAGCTCGCTACAGACTAGCGGGAGTCGCCACAAGCAGTACTTC
CDR3: CASSSLQTSGSRHKQYF
D: TRBD2
size: -
V: TRBV5-1
J: TRBJ2-7

DNA: TGCAGCGTTGAATGGACAGGGAACAATGAGCAGTTCTTC
CDR3: CSVEWTGNNEQFF
D: TRBD1
size: -
V: TRBV29-1
J: TRBJ2-1

DNA: TGCAGCGTTGAATTTTGGTCCGCGGCTAGCGGTCTCAATGAGCAGTTCTTC
CDR3: CSVEFWSAASGLNEQFF
D: TRBD2
size: -
V: TRBV29-1
J: TRBJ2-1

DNA: TGTGCCAGCAGTTTCCTGCTCCCGGGACAGGGGAAGGGTAGCACTGAAGCTTTCTTT
CDR3: CASSFLLPGQGKGSTEAFF
D: TRBD1
size: -
V: TRBV27
J: TRBJ1-1

DNA: TGTGCCAGCAACGGGGGGACTAGCGGGGCGGACACCGGGGAGCTGTTTTTT
CDR3: CASNGGTSGADTGELFF
D: TRBD2
size: -
V: TRBV7-2
J: TRBJ2-2

DNA: TGTGCCAGCAGCTCCCGAAGCGGAAGCTCCTACAATGAGCAGTTCTTC
CDR3: CASSSRSGSSYNEQFF
D: -
size: -
V: TRBV7-8
J: TRBJ2-1

DNA: TGTGCCAGCAGTGATTCCGACAGGGGGTCCGGGGAGCTGTTTTTT
CDR3: CASSDSDRGSGELFF
D: TRBD1
size: once
V: TRBV25-1
J: TRBJ2-2

DNA: TGTGCCAGCAGCCCTCTAGTGTATGATGAGCAGTTCTTC
CDR3: CASSPLVYDEQFF
D: -
size: -
V: TRBV5-8
J: TRBJ2-1

DNA: TGCGCCAGCAGCTTGGTCGGAGACTCTGGAAACACCATATATTTT
CDR3: CASSLVGDSGNTIYF
D: -
size: -
V: TRBV5-1
J: TRBJ1-3

DNA: TGTGCCTGGAGTGTAGCGGCGGGGCCCTACGAGCAGTACTTC
CDR3: CAWSVAAGPYEQYF
D: -
size: -
V: TRBV30
J: TRBJ2-7